This T cell receptor (beta chain) was observed in a study of blood T cell repertoires in COVID-19 (dated by TCRdb to 2020 to 2022). Study-wide context: Samples from collaborators originated in the United States, Italy and Spain and spanned both the acute and convalescent phases of COVID-19. The material from the prospective study consisted of cDNA or gDNA derived from T cells, B-cell-depleted T cells, or PBMCs. Deeply sampled blood TCRbeta repertoires from subjects exposed to, actively infected with, or recovered from COVID-19 were included in the dataset. A freely available public database, intended as a resource for researchers studying the immune response to SARS-CoV-2, is where the repertoires were released. Samples were obtained from the ongoing ImmuneRACE study (first 160 participants) and from about 1,300 subjects provided by 6 global collaborators. The sample metadata nearly always contained a de-identified subject ID, COVID-19 status, age in years and sex. Where available, HLA class I and class II types were taken from metadata supplied by the sample provider and were not determined by assay-based typing.

Collaborating institutions collected whole blood in K2EDTA tubes following their own protocols. Collaborator samples were shipped for TCRbeta analysis as frozen whole blood, isolated PBMCs, or DNA extracted from either sample type. The CDR3 numbers 13 residues from cysteine through phenylalanine. Just CDR3 DNA is preserved here, 39 bases in frame from base 1. Trimming takes 4 bases off V and 8 bases off J; junction bases not matched to a gene: 4. Via the germline V gene, CDR1 is SGHRS and CDR2 YFSETQ. Broader findings and caveats from the paper: Clinical and demographic metadata were provided uncurated, with the amount varying by source and participant.

TCRbeta CDR3 regions were amplified from genomic DNA using the immunoSEQ Assay, a bias-controlled multiplex PCR. On the study's bioinformatics: Within the assay, amplification of reference gene primers was used to estimate how many nucleated cells each sample contained. Sequence reads were collapsed and filtered to measure the absolute abundance of every unique TCRbeta CDR3 rearrangement. Productive Simpson clonality was computed per sample as the square root of Simpson's diversity index over productive rearrangements. Imported from immuneACCESS, the table was reduced by TCRdb to in-frame sequences with V and J called. These copies leave out some clones; in studies compared against another copy, an unresolved V gene accounts for under half, and the cause of the remainder is not known. That table gives V, J and clone size, and the DNA gave D and trimming. Counted in this sample were some 160,000 clones; about 89% of them appeared once. Approximately 3% of the sample is taken by the ten largest.

About this clone itself: Its antigen has not been determined. Within one base of it there is no much larger clone, and no base qualities were kept.

The sample consisted of peripheral blood. Here the chain combines TRBV5-1 and TRBJ2-1; 9 central nucleotides agree with TRBD2. The receptor was isolated from a man in his 60s with acute or convalescent COVID-19. At the DNA level, the sequence is TGCGCCAGCAGCCGTTCTAGCGGGGATGAGCAGTTCTTC. Its amino acids are CASSRSSGDEQFF. Beyond the CDR3, the reference TRBV5-1 and TRBJ2-1 genes provide the residues; the full variable domain reads: KAGVTQTPRYLIKTRGQQVTLSCSPISGHRSVSWYQQTPGQGLQFLFEYFSETQRNKGNFPGRFSGRQFSNSRSEMNVSTLELGDSALYLCASSRSSGDEQFFGPGTRLTVL.